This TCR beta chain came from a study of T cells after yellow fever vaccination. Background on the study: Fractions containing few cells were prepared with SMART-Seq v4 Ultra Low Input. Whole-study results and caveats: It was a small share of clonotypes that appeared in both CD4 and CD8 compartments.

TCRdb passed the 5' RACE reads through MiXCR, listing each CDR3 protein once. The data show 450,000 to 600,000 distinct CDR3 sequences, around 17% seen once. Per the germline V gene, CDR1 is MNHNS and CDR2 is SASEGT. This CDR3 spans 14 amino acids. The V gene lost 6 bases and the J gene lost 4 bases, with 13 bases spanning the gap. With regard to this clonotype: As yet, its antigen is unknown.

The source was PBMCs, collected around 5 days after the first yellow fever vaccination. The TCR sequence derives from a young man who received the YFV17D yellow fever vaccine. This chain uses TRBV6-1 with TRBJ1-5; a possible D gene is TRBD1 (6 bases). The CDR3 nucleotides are TGTGCCAGCAGGGCCGGGACAACTAATCAGCCCCAGCATTTT. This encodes CASRAGTTNQPQHF.